This record covers a single T cell receptor (beta chain). The antigen is undetermined. The sample comes from a study of a mutant IDH1 vaccine in newly diagnosed glioma. Study summary: Radiotherapy alone preceded vaccination by 4-6 weeks; alternatively, vaccination started with temozolomide cycles. Pretreatment consisted of radiotherapy, temozolomide, or both, with most receiving both.

The method was immunoSEQ multiplex PCR; TCRdb's version includes in-frame clones alone and lacks a portion of them. The sample comprises more than 35,000 clones, 80% to 90% of which are singletons, and over 4.5% rests with the top ten. Trimming cost V 3 bases and J 0 bases, with 9 bases left between them. In germline, CDR1 is MDHEN, CDR2 SYDVKM. The CDR3 length is 14 residues. Specified time point: week 23, last vaccination. In the vaccine, a single dose held 300 ug of the mutant IDH1 20-mer peptide, along with topical imiquimod. The donors had new WHO grade 3 or 4 astrocytomas; these were IDH1-mutant and ATRX-lost.

The material sequenced was PBMCs, taken from a glioma patient whose treatment included an IDH1 peptide vaccine. The rearrangement links TRBV28 to TRBJ2-7; D gene uncertain. This sequence originates from a middle-aged man with glioma. The CDR3 region is CASSFRRNSYEQYF. The CDR3 bases are TGTGCCAGCAGTTTCCGACGGAACTCCTACGAGCAGTACTTC.